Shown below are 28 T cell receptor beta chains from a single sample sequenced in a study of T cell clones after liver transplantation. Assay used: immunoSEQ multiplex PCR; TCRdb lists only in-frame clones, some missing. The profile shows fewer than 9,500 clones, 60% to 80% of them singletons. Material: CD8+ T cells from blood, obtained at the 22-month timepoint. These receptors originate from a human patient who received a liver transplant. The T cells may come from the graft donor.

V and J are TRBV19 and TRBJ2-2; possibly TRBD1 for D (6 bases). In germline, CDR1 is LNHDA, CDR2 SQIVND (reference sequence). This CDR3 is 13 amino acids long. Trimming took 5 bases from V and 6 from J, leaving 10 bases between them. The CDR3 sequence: CASSPTGAGELFF. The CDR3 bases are TGTGCCAGTAGTCCGACAGGTGCCGGGGAGCTGTTTTTT.

CDR3 amino acids: CASSWTYQPQHF. For the CDR3, the DNA is TGTGCCAGCAGTTGGACGTATCAGCCCCAGCATTTT. The chain combines TRBV6-6 with TRBJ1-5; D remains unclear. Germline-derived CDR1 and CDR2 are MNHNY and SVGAGI (reference sequence). There are 12 residues in the CDR3. V was pared by 4 bases and J by 5 bases, with 6 bases between.

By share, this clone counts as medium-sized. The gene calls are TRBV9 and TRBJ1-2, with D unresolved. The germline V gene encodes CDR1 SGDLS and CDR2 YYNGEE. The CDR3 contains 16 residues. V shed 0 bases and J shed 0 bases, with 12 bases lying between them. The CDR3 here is CASSVGEGRPNYGYTF. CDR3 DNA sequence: TGTGCCAGCAGCGTAGGGGAAGGGCGACCTAACTATGGCTACACCTTC.

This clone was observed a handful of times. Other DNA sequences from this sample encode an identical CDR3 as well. The CDR3 region has the DNA TGTGCCAGCAGCCCGTCGGGGGTAAGCTCCTACAATGAGCAGTTCTTC. This translates into CASSPSGVSSYNEQFF. The chain employs TRBV11-2 and TRBJ2-1, with D perhaps TRBD2 (6 bases). The germline CDR1 and CDR2 sequences are SGHAT and FQNNGV. V lost 5 bases, J lost 0 bases, and 14 bases lay in between. The CDR3 is 16 amino acids.

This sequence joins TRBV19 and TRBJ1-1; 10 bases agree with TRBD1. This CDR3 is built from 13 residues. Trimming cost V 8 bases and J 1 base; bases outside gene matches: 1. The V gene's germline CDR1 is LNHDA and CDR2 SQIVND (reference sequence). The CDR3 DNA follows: TGTGCCAGTTGGGACAGGGGGAACACTGAAGCTTTCTTT. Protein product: CASWDRGNTEAFF.

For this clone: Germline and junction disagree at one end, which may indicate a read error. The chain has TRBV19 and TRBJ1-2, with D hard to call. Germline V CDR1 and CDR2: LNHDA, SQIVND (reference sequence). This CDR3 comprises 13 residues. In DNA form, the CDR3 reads TGTGCCAGTAGTATGAGTTTGGACTACGGCTACACCTTC. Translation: CASSMSLDYGYTF. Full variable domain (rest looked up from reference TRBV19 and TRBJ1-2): DGGITQSPKYLFRKEGQNVTLSCEQNLNHDAMYWYRQDPGQGLRLIYYSQIVNDFQKGDIAEGYSVSREKKESFPLTVTSAQKNPTAFYLCASSMSLDYGYTFGSGTRLTVV.

The CDR3 protein is CASSVVGGDQPQHF. The CDR3 DNA sequence: TGTGCCAGCAGCGTAGTCGGGGGGGACCAGCCCCAGCATTTT. The rearrangement uses TRBV9 and TRBJ1-5; D is perhaps TRBD1 (5 bases). The length of the CDR3 is 14 residues. CDR1 is SGDLS and CDR2 is YYNGEE in the germline V gene. The ends were cut back, 0 bases at V and 7 bases at J, with 11 bases in the middle.

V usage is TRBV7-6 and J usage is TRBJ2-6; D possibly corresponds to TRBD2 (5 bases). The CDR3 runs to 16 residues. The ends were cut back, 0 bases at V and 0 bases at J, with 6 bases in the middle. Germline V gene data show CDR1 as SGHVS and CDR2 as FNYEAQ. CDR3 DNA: TGTGCCAGCAGCTTAGCACGGGGCTCTGGGGCCAACGTCCTGACTTTC. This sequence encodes CASSLARGSGANVLTF.

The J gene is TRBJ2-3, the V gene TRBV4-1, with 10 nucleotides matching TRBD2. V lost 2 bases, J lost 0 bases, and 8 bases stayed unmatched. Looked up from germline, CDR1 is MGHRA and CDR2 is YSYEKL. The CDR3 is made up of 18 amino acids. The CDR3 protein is CASSQNARAGGSTDTQYF. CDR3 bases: TGCGCCAGCAGCCAAAATGCCCGAGCGGGGGGGAGCACAGATACGCAGTATTTT.

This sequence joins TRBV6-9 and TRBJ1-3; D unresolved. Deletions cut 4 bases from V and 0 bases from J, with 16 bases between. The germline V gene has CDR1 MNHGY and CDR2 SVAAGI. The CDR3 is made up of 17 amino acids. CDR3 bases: TGTGCCAGCAGTTTTTTGGAGGCGTCGGACTCTGGAAACACCATATATTTT. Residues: CASSFLEASDSGNTIYF.

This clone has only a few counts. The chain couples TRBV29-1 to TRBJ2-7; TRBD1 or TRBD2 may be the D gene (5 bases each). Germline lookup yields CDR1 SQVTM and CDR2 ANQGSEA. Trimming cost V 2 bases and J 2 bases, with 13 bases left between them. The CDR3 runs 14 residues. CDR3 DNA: TGCAGCGTTGAACTCCGGGACCGAGCCTACGAGCAGTACTTC. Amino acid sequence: CSVELRDRAYEQYF.

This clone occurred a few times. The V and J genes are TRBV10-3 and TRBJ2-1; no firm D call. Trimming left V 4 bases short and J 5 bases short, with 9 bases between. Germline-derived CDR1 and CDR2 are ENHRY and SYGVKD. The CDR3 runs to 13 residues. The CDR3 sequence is CAISARTDNEQFF. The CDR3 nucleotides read TGTGCCATCAGTGCACGGACGGACAATGAGCAGTTCTTC.

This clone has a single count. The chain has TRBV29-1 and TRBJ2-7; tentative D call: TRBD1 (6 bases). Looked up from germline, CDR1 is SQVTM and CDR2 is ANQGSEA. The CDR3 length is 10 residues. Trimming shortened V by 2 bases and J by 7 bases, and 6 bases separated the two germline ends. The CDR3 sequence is CSVEQGEQYF. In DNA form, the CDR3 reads TGCAGCGTTGAACAGGGGGAGCAGTACTTC.

CDR3: CASSHRIGGGSQETQYF. The DNA for the CDR3 is TGTGCCAGCAGCCACCGTATAGGGGGGGGATCGCAAGAGACCCAGTACTTC. This rearrangement joins TRBV7-8 to TRBJ2-5; possibly TRBD2 for D (7 bases). Germline V gene data show CDR1 as SGHVS and CDR2 as FQNEAQ. CDR3 length equals 17 residues. V lost 5 bases, J lost 2 bases, and 21 bases lay in between.

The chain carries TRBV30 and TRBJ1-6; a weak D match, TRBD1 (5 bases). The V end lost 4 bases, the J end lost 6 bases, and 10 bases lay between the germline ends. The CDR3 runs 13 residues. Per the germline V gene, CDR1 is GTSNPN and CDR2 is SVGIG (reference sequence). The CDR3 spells CAWTQDTNSPLHF. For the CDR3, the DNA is TGTGCCTGGACACAGGACACTAATTCACCCCTCCACTTT.

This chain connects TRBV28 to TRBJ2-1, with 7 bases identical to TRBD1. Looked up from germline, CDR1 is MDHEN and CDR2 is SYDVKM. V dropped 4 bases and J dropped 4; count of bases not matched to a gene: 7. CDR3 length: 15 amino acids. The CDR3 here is CASSSPRTGYNEQFF. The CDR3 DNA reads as TGTGCCAGCAGTTCCCCGAGGACAGGTTACAATGAGCAGTTCTTC.

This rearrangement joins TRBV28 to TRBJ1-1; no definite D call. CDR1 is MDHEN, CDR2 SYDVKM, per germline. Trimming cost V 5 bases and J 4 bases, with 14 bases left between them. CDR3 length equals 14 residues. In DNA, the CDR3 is TGTGCCAGCAGTATAGTAGGGATCGGCACTGAAGCTTTCTTT. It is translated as CASSIVGIGTEAFF.

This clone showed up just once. The CDR3 protein is CASSSGPYEQYF. DNA of the CDR3: TGTGCCAGTAGTTCTGGACCCTACGAGCAGTACTTC. The V and J genes are TRBV19 and TRBJ2-7; D call uncertain. Deletions cut 5 bases from V and 2 bases from J, with 7 bases between. Germline V gene lookup returns CDR1 LNHDA and CDR2 SQIVND (reference sequence). The CDR3 is made up of 12 amino acids.

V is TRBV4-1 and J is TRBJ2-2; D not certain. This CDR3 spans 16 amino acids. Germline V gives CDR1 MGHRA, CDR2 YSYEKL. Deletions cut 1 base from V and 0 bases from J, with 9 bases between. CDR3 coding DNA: TGCGCCAGCAGCCAAGGTAACGTTCCGAACACCGGGGAGCTGTTTTTT. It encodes CASSQGNVPNTGELFF.

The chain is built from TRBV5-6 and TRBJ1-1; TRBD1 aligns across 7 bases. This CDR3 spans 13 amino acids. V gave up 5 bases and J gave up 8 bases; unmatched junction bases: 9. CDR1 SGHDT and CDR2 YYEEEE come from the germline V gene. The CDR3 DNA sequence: TGTGCCAGCAGGGAACAGGGGCAGTTGGAAGCTTTCTTT. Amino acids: CASREQGQLEAFF.

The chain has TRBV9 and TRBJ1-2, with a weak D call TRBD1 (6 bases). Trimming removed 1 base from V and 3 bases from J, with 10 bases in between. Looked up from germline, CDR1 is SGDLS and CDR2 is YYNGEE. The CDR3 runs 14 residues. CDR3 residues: CASSVPAGDYGYTF. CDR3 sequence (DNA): TGTGCCAGCAGCGTACCGGCAGGGGACTATGGCTACACCTTC.

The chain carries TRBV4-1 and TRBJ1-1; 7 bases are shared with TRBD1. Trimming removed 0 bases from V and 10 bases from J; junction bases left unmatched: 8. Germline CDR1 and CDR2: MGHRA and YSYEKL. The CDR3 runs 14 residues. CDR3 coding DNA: TGCGCCAGCAGCCAAGAGGATAGGGGGCGCCGAGCTTTCTTT. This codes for CASSQEDRGRRAFF.

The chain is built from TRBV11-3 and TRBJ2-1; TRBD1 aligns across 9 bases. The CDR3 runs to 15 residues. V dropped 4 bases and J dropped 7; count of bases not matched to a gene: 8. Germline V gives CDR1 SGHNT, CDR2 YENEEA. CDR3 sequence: CASSSPGTGRNEQFF. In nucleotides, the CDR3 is TGTGCCAGCAGCTCACCCGGGACAGGGAGGAATGAGCAGTTCTTC.

The CDR3 DNA reads TGCGCCAGCAGCCAAGGATTCTATGAGCAGTTCTTC. Protein: CASSQGFYEQFF. The rearrangement links TRBV4-1 to TRBJ2-1; D gene unclear. Germline V lookup: CDR1 MGHRA, CDR2 YSYEKL. The CDR3 spans 12 residues. Trimming cost V 1 base and J 8 bases, with 6 bases left between them.

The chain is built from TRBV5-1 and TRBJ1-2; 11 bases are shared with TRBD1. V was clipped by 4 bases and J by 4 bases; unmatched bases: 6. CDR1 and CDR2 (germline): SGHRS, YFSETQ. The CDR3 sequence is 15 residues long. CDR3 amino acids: CASSRTGTGGYGYTF. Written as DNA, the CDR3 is TGCGCCAGCAGCCGGACCGGGACAGGGGGCTATGGCTACACCTTC.

The CDR3 loop is CASSPPVREAQYF. CDR3 DNA sequence: TGTGCCAGCTCACCACCAGTCAGGGAAGCGCAGTATTTT. The chain joins TRBV18 to TRBJ2-3; a possible D gene is TRBD1 (5 bases). The CDR3 spans 13 residues. Trimming took 0 bases from V and 10 from J, leaving 11 bases between them. Germline V gene lookup returns CDR1 KGHSH and CDR2 LQKENI. The entire variable domain, with the rest obtained from reference TRBV18 and TRBJ2-3, is as follows: NAGVMQNPRHLVRRRGQEARLRCSPMKGHSHVYWYRQLPEEGLKFMVYLQKENIIDESGMPKERFSAEFPKEGPSILRIQQVVRGDSAAYFCASSPPVREAQYFGPGTRLTVL.

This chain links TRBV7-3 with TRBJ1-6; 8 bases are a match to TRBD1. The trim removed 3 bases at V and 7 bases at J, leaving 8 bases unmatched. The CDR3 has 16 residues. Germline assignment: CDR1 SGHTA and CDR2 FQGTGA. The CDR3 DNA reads TGTGCCAGCAGCTTCGGAGACAGGGGATGGAATTCACCCCTCCACTTT. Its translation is CASSFGDRGWNSPLHF. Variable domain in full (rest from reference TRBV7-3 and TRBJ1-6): GAGVSQTPSNKVTEKGKYVELRCDPISGHTALYWYRQSLGQGPEFLIYFQGTGAADDSGLPNDRFFAVRPEGSVSTLKIQRTERGDSAVYLCASSFGDRGWNSPLHFGNGTRLTVT.

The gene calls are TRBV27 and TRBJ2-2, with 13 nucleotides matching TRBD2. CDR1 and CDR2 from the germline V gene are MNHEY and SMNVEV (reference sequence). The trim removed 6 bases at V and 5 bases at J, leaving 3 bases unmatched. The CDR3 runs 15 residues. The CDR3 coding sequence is TGTGCCAGCAGACTAGCGGGGGGGCCAACCGGGGAGCTGTTTTTT. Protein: CASRLAGGPTGELFF.